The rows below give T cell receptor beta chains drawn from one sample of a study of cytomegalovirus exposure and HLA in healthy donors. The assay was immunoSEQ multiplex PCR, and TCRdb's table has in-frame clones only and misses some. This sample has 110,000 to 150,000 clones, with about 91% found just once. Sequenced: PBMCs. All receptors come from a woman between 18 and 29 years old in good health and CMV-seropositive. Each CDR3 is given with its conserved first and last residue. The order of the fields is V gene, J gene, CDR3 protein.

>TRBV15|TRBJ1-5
CATSRDQQWGARQPQHF
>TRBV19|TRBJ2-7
CASSRRESSYEQYF
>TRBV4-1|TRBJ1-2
CASSHIPGQGPGYTF
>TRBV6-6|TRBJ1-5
CASSSPDRGGNQPQHF
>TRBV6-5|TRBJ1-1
CASSYKTPNTEAFF
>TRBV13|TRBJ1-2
CASSLGFFEDYTF
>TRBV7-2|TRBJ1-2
CASSLGQGAGYGYTF
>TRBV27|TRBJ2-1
CASSWTGSEQFF
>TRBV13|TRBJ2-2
CASSFDRWGELFF
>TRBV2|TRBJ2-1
CASSKTDRDNEQFF
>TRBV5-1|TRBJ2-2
CASSLATSGTGELFF
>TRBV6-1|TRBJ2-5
CASGEPAKTTQYF
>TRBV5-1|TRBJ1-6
CASSLTDRSYGPNSPLHF
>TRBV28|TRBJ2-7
CASSLFGQGNYEQYF
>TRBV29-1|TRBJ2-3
CSVSKQGDRLDTQYF
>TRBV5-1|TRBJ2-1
CATQADSSYNEQFF
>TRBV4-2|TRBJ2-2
CASSPGTTGELFF